These 17 T cell receptor beta chains originate from one sample sequenced in a study of blood T cell repertoires in COVID-19. Sequencing used immunoSEQ multiplex PCR; TCRdb keeps in-frame clones, though not all of them. The sample shows about 180,000 clones, roughly 80% of them seen only once. Specimen: peripheral blood. Receptors originate from a human donor in a cohort sampled during active COVID-19.

The gene calls are TRBV4-2 and TRBJ2-7; 11 bases match TRBD2. Germline V gene data show CDR1 as LGHNA and CDR2 as YNFKEQ. V gave up 0 bases and J gave up 6 bases; unmatched junction bases: 4. CDR3 length: 15 amino acids. The CDR3 here is CASSQELAGVSEQYF. DNA for the CDR3: TGTGCCAGCAGCCAAGAACTAGCGGGAGTGAGCGAGCAGTACTTC.

V and J are TRBV29-1 and TRBJ2-7; 8 positions match TRBD2. V was clipped by 4 bases and J by 4 bases; unmatched bases: 9. The CDR3 loop spans 14 amino acids. Per the germline V gene, CDR1 is SQVTM and CDR2 is ANQGSEA. CDR3 sequence (DNA): TGCAGCGTTGGACTAGCGCCCTACTTTTACGAGCAGTACTTC. It codes for CSVGLAPYFYEQYF.

The gene calls are TRBV6-1 and TRBJ1-5, with 11 bases fitting TRBD1. With V trimmed by 0 bases and J by 6 bases, 1 base remained unmatched. The CDR3 runs 15 residues. Germline CDR1 and CDR2: MNHNS and SASEGT. The CDR3 spells CASSEAGQGGQPQHF. CDR3 bases: TGTGCCAGCAGTGAAGCGGGACAGGGGGGTCAGCCCCAGCATTTT.

As for this clone: The sample carries other DNA sequences with the same CDR3. The rearrangement joins TRBV14 to TRBJ1-2; TRBD1 matches 10 bases. This CDR3 comprises 16 residues. V was pared by 4 bases and J by 0 bases, with 5 bases of the junction left unmatched. The germline V gene has CDR1 SGHDN and CDR2 FVKESK. For the CDR3, the DNA is TGTGCCAGCAGCCGGGGACAGGGGCCGTCTAACTATGGCTACACCTTC. It encodes CASSRGQGPSNYGYTF.

The rearrangement links TRBV10-3 to TRBJ1-4; 10 bases are a match to TRBD1. Trimming took 3 bases from V and 8 from J; bases not matched to a gene: 6. Germline V lookup: CDR1 ENHRY, CDR2 SYGVKD. The CDR3 contains 15 residues. For the CDR3, the DNA is TGTGCCATCAGTGACCGGGACAGGGGTGAGGAAAAACTGTTTTTT. Protein: CAISDRDRGEEKLFF.

The rearrangement links TRBV5-1 to TRBJ2-6; a possible D gene is TRBD1 (6 bases). V lost 3 bases and J 0 bases, leaving 16 bases between the germline ends. The length of the CDR3 is 18 residues. Germline assignment: CDR1 SGHRS and CDR2 YFSETQ. CDR3 amino acids: CASSSPGTPHSGANVLTF. The CDR3 DNA is TGCGCCAGCAGCTCACCCGGGACACCCCACTCTGGGGCCAACGTCCTGACTTTC.

This clone was picked up a small number of times. The chain carries TRBV27 and TRBJ1-5; a weak D match, TRBD1 (5 bases). The CDR3 loop spans 17 amino acids. The V end was cut by 2 bases, the J end by 3 bases, with 17 bases between. CDR1 and CDR2 (germline): MNHEY, SMNVEV (reference sequence). CDR3 nucleotides: TGTGCCAGCAGTTTACTGGCCAGGGCCGAGGACAATCAGCCCCAGCATTTT. Residues: CASSLLARAEDNQPQHF.

The sample holds a few counts of this clone. The chain combines TRBV5-1 with TRBJ2-3; TRBD2 might be the D (6 bases). Per the germline V gene, CDR1 is SGHRS and CDR2 is YFSETQ. V lost 4 bases and J lost 2, with 11 bases in between. The CDR3 has 14 amino acids. This CDR3 is CASSPEGSTDTQYF. CDR3 bases: TGCGCCAGCAGCCCGGAGGGCTCCACAGATACGCAGTATTTT.

This clone was recorded once. The chain has TRBV5-1 and TRBJ2-7, with D unclear. V shed 4 bases and J shed 3 bases, with 11 bases lying between them. The CDR3 is 13 residues long. Germline CDR1 is SGHRS and CDR2 is YFSETQ. In DNA, the CDR3 is TGCGCCAGCAGCGCCAGCGTAAACTACGAGCAGTACTTC. Its protein is CASSASVNYEQYF. Supplemented by reference TRBV5-1 and TRBJ2-7, the full variable domain reads KAGVTQTPRYLIKTRGQQVTLSCSPISGHRSVSWYQQTPGQGLQFLFEYFSETQRNKGNFPGRFSGRQFSNSRSEMNVSTLELGDSALYLCASSASVNYEQYFGPGTRLTVT.

The rearrangement links TRBV6-1 to TRBJ2-7, with 12 bases matching TRBD1. CDR3 length: 15 amino acids. Germline CDR1 MNHNS, CDR2 SASEGT. J lost 7 bases, V lost 2 bases, and 6 bases had no gene match. The CDR3 region is CASSERGQGASEQYF. The CDR3, as DNA: TGTGCCAGCAGTGAAAGGGGACAGGGGGCGAGTGAGCAGTACTTC.

The sample holds a few counts of this clone. The chain couples TRBV7-3 to TRBJ2-3; 7 nucleotides line up with TRBD2. There are 12 residues in the CDR3. Germline values: CDR1 SGHTA, CDR2 FQGTGA. The ends lost 11 bases at V and 8 bases at J; junction bases unmatched: 10. CDR3 amino acids: CALRGTNVTQYF. In DNA form, the CDR3 reads TGTGCCCTCCGCGGGACTAACGTTACGCAGTATTTT.

Comments on this clone: Distinct nucleotide sequences in the sample also encode this CDR3. V and J are TRBV12-3 or TRBV12-4 and TRBJ2-1; 7 bases align to TRBD2. V dropped 6 bases and J dropped 10; count of bases not matched to a gene: 6. This CDR3 contains 12 residues. The CDR3 sequence: CASSPWGGEQFF. The CDR3, as DNA: TGTGCCAGCAGCCCTTGGGGGGGAGAGCAGTTCTTC.

V and J are TRBV18 and TRBJ1-1, with a possible D match to TRBD1 (5 bases). Germline CDR1 is KGHSH and CDR2 is LQKENI. The V end was cut by 3 bases, the J end by 1 base, with 12 bases between. The CDR3 contains 15 residues. The CDR3 region is CASSPDQGGNTEAFF. The CDR3 DNA reads as TGTGCCAGCTCACCGGACCAGGGAGGGAACACTGAAGCTTTCTTT.

The CDR3 nucleotides are TGTGCCAGCAGCCCGCATCGGATGACAGCGAACAGCGAGCAGTACTTC. Protein sequence: CASSPHRMTANSEQYF. V usage is TRBV5-5 and J usage is TRBJ2-7; weak D call: TRBD1 (5 bases). Trimming shortened V by 4 bases and J by 6 bases, and 23 bases separated the two germline ends. Per germline, CDR1 SGHKS and CDR2 YYEKEE (reference sequence). The CDR3 spans 16 residues. Full variable domain (missing parts from reference TRBV5-5 and TRBJ2-7): DAGVTQSPTHLIKTRGQQVTLRCSPISGHKSVSWYQQVLGQGPQFIFQYYEKEERGRGNFPDRFSARQFPNYSSELNVNALLLGDSALYLCASSPHRMTANSEQYFGPGTRLTVT.

The chain carries TRBV18 and TRBJ1-1; no clear D. The germline CDR1 and CDR2 sequences are KGHSH and LQKENI. This CDR3 comprises 13 residues. V lost 6 bases, J lost 7 bases, and 15 bases lay in between. CDR3: CASSPGPGIEAFF. CDR3 in DNA: TGTGCCAGCTCCCCTGGGCCGGGAATTGAAGCTTTCTTT.

The chain joins TRBV7-2 to TRBJ2-1; D call uncertain. The germline V gene has CDR1 SGHTA and CDR2 FQGNSA. The CDR3 is 15 amino acids. V lost 4 bases, J lost 2 bases, and 12 bases lay in between. The CDR3 nucleotides are TGTGCCAGCAGCTCGGAAGCGAATCCCTACAATGAGCAGTTCTTC. It is translated as CASSSEANPYNEQFF.

This clone showed up just a few times. The gene calls are TRBV27 and TRBJ2-7; 10 bases map to TRBD2. Germline CDR1 is MNHEY and CDR2 is SMNVEV (reference sequence). The CDR3 spans 12 residues. V lost 4 bases and J lost 7; bases outside the gene matches: 1. CDR3 sequence (DNA): TGTGCCAGCAGTTCACTAGCGGGAGAGCAGTACTTC. Protein: CASSSLAGEQYF.